The 17 T cell receptor beta chains in this list originate from one sample, sequenced in a study of blood T cell repertoires in COVID-19. The assay was immunoSEQ multiplex PCR, and TCRdb's table has in-frame clones only and misses some. The data contain approximately 99,000 clones, more than 65% of them singletons. Sample: peripheral blood. The receptor set was obtained from an elderly woman with active or convalescent COVID-19.

The V gene is TRBV7-9, the J gene TRBJ1-5; D is unclear. There are 15 residues in the CDR3. The germline V gene encodes CDR1 SEHNR and CDR2 FQNEAQ (reference sequence). V shed 1 base and J shed 7 bases, with 14 bases lying between them. The DNA for the CDR3 is TGTGCCAGCAGCTTAGGACCGGGTGCGGGGCAGCCCCAGCATTTT. Protein sequence: CASSLGPGAGQPQHF.

The chain combines TRBV5-1 with TRBJ2-5; possible D gene TRBD2, 7 bases. V lost 6 bases and J lost 3, with 21 bases in between. CDR3 length equals 16 residues. Germline V gives CDR1 SGHRS, CDR2 YFSETQ. The CDR3 DNA reads TGCGCCAGCACTGGGGTTTTAACAGGGAGGGAAGAGACCCAGTACTTC. Protein sequence: CASTGVLTGREETQYF.

The chain carries TRBV19 and TRBJ1-2; D is perhaps TRBD1 (6 bases). This CDR3 is 14 amino acids long. Germline assignment: CDR1 LNHDA and CDR2 SQIVND (reference sequence). Trimming stripped 2 bases from V and 3 bases from J, with 10 bases between. The CDR3 loop reads CASSIISGDYGYTF. Written as DNA, the CDR3 is TGTGCCAGTAGTATAATATCAGGGGACTATGGCTACACCTTC.

V usage is TRBV5-6 and J usage is TRBJ2-1, with 8 bases aligning to TRBD2. With 4 bases clipped from V and 4 bases from J, the junction kept 10 bases outside the gene matches. The CDR3 runs to 16 residues. Looked up from germline, CDR1 is SGHDT and CDR2 is YYEEEE. The CDR3 reads CASSPIAGLDYNEQFF. The DNA for the CDR3 is TGTGCCAGCAGCCCCATTGCGGGACTAGATTACAATGAGCAGTTCTTC.

This chain links TRBV11-2 with TRBJ1-3; D possibly corresponds to TRBD1 (6 bases). Deletions cut 7 bases from V and 4 bases from J, with 20 bases between. The CDR3 contains 16 residues. Germline V gene lookup returns CDR1 SGHAT and CDR2 FQNNGV. The CDR3 DNA follows: TGTGCCAGCACTCGCGGGAGGAGACAGGCCGGAAACACCATATATTTT. This sequence encodes CASTRGRRQAGNTIYF.

The chain combines TRBV5-1 with TRBJ2-3, with 9 nucleotides matching TRBD2. The CDR3 has 14 residues. The V gene end was trimmed by 0 bases and the J gene end by 4 bases; junction bases not matched to a gene: 0. CDR1 is SGHRS and CDR2 is YFSETQ in the germline V gene. The DNA for the CDR3 is TGCGCCAGCAGCTTGGTAGCGGGAGCAGATACGCAGTATTTT. Its protein is CASSLVAGADTQYF.

The J gene is TRBJ2-7, the V gene TRBV9, with 13 nucleotides matching TRBD2. The length of the CDR3 is 15 residues. CDR1 is SGDLS and CDR2 is YYNGEE in the germline V gene. Unmatched junction bases numbered 2, after V lost 0 bases and J lost 5 bases. The CDR3 DNA reads TGTGCCAGCAGCGTAGGGACTAGCGGGAGTCACGAGCAGTACTTC. This translates into CASSVGTSGSHEQYF.

V gene TRBV4-1 combines with J gene TRBJ1-5; possible D gene TRBD1, 5 bases. Germline CDR1 reads MGHRA; CDR2 reads YSYEKL. The CDR3 covers 17 residues. With 3 bases removed from V and 12 bases from J, the gap between germline ends came to 27 bases. CDR3 protein: CASSHEVVGQGVPLQHF. CDR3 DNA: TGCGCCAGCAGCCATGAGGTAGTCGGGCAGGGTGTCCCACTCCAGCATTTT.

J is TRBJ2-3 and V is TRBV18; 8 bases are shared with TRBD1. With V trimmed by 3 bases and J by 0 bases, 5 bases remained unmatched. The CDR3 covers 16 residues. Germline CDR1 KGHSH, CDR2 LQKENI. The CDR3 DNA reads as TGTGCCAGCTCACCTTTGCAGGGGGCAAGCACAGATACGCAGTATTTT. This encodes CASSPLQGASTDTQYF.

The chain couples TRBV7-2 to TRBJ1-1, with D tentatively TRBD1 (5 bases). Germline CDR1 reads SGHTA; CDR2 reads FQGNSA. This CDR3 has 13 residues. Between the trimmed V and J ends, which lost 2 bases and 4 bases, there was a span of 8 bases. DNA of the CDR3: TGTGCCAGCAGCTTATCCAGGGCCACTGAAGCTTTCTTT. Its protein product is CASSLSRATEAFF.

The chain uses TRBV6-5 and TRBJ2-7; 8 bases are shared with TRBD1. Per germline, CDR1 MNHEY and CDR2 SVGAGI. V gave up 7 bases and J gave up 4 bases; unmatched junction bases: 6. The CDR3 contains 13 residues. CDR3 protein: CASTRTGGYEQYF. Written as DNA, the CDR3 is TGTGCCAGCACCCGTACAGGGGGTTACGAGCAGTACTTC.

A word on this clone: Other DNA sequences in the same sample also yield this CDR3. The chain joins TRBV7-3 to TRBJ1-1; 8 nucleotides line up with TRBD1. The V gene end was trimmed by 5 bases and the J gene end by 0 bases; junction bases not matched to a gene: 14. The germline CDR1 and CDR2 sequences are SGHTA and FQGTGA. The CDR3 spans 18 residues. The CDR3 is CASSHQPTTGAMNTEAFF. CDR3 coding DNA: TGTGCCAGCAGCCACCAACCTACGACAGGGGCCATGAACACTGAAGCTTTCTTT.

This chain uses TRBV6-1 with TRBJ1-3, with D perhaps matching TRBD1 (5 bases). CDR1 MNHNS and CDR2 SASEGT come from the germline V gene. This CDR3 comprises 16 residues. Trimming removed 4 bases from V and 0 bases from J, with 13 bases in between. Written as DNA, the CDR3 is TGTGCCAGCAGTGGGGGGGGGAACCTCTCTGGAAACACCATATATTTT. This sequence encodes CASSGGGNLSGNTIYF.

Only a few counts were recorded for this clone. The chain employs TRBV6-4 and TRBJ2-1; D gene uncertain. The V and J ends lost 0 bases and 5 bases respectively, with 8 bases between them. The CDR3 consists of 14 residues. Germline V gene data show CDR1 as MRHNA and CDR2 as SNTAGT. This CDR3 reads CASSDSPENNEQFF. The CDR3 region has the DNA TGTGCCAGCAGTGACTCGCCCGAGAACAATGAGCAGTTCTTC.

V is TRBV11-2 and J is TRBJ2-7; 14 nucleotides match TRBD2. There are 16 residues in the CDR3. Germline V lookup: CDR1 SGHAT, CDR2 FQNNGV. With V trimmed by 4 bases and J by 7 bases, 9 bases remained unmatched. The CDR3 sequence: CASSSPGLAGGREQYF. The CDR3 DNA follows: TGTGCCAGCAGCTCGCCCGGACTAGCGGGAGGACGAGAGCAGTACTTC.

The sample holds a few counts of this clone. The rearrangement uses TRBV27 and TRBJ2-2; D not certain. Germline V gene sequence: CDR1 MNHEY, CDR2 SMNVEV (reference sequence). The V gene lost 6 bases and the J gene lost 3 bases, with 8 bases spanning the gap. CDR3 length: 13 residues. CDR3 bases: TGTGCCAGCAGCCCTTTCGACACCGGGGAGCTGTTTTTT. This gives the protein CASSPFDTGELFF.

The chain's CDR3 is CASSVYPPGKTNTGELFF. CDR3 sequence (DNA): TGTGCCAGCAGTGTTTATCCCCCGGGTAAAACGAACACCGGGGAGCTGTTTTTT. The chain joins TRBV2 to TRBJ2-2; unclear D gene. Germline V gives CDR1 SNHLY, CDR2 FYNNEI. V lost 4 bases and J lost 0, with 18 bases in between. There are 18 residues in the CDR3.